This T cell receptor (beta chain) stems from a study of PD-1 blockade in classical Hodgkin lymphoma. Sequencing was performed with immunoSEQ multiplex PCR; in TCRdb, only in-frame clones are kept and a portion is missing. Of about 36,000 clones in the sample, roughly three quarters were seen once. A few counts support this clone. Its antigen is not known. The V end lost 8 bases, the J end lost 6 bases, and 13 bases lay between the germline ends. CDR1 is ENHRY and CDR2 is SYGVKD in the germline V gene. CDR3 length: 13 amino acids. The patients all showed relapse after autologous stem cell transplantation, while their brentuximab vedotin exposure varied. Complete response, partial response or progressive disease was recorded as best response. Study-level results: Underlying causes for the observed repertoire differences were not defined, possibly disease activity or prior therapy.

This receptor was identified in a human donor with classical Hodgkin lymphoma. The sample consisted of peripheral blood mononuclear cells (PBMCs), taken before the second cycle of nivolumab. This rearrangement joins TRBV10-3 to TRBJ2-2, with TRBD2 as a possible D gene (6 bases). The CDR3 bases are TGTGCCATCTCGGGCTTAGCGGCCGGGGAGCTGTTTTTT. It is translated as CAISGLAAGELFF.